The T cell receptor (beta chain) described here comes from a study of blood T cell repertoires in COVID-19. Study in general: From the United States, Italy and Spain came samples of acute and convalescent COVID-19. T cells, B-cell-depleted T cells, or PBMCs supplied cDNA or gDNA.

There are 15 residues in the CDR3. Germline CDR1 is MNHEY and CDR2 is SMNVEV (reference sequence). V lost 7 bases, J lost 5 bases, and 11 bases stayed unmatched. In the original workflow: Amplifying reference gene primers gave estimates of nucleated cell counts. Profiling relied on immunoSEQ multiplex PCR, and the TCRdb table lists in-frame clones only, not all of them. That table gives V, J and clone size, and the DNA gave D and trimming. In the table there are around 200,000 clones, 85% to 90% of which are singletons. This clonotype was sampled from a man aged 70-80 years with active or convalescent COVID-19. J is TRBJ1-5 and V is TRBV27; 7 bases map to TRBD1. The sample consisted of peripheral blood. CDR3 in DNA: TGTGCCAGCACCCCGACAGGGAAGGGATATCAGCCCCAGCATTTT. Translation gives CASTPTGKGYQPQHF.